This TCR beta chain is drawn from a study of response to subunit inactivated influenza vaccine. The study, taken as a whole, reports: New T cells are recruited in small numbers by each seasonal influenza vaccination, according to the authors' suggestion.

Notes on this clonotype: The antigen remains unidentified.

From the RT-PCR reads, TCRdb called clonotypes with MiXCR, one entry per CDR3 protein. The table shows roughly 760,000 distinct CDR3 sequences, with 21% occurring only once. This CDR3 contains 16 residues. From germline, CDR1 is LGHNA and CDR2 YSLEER. Trimming took 0 bases from V and 4 from J; bases not matched to a gene: 6. This chain uses TRBV4-3 with TRBJ2-1, with TRBD2 matching over 7 bases. This TCR derives from a man between 45 and 60 years old who received an inactivated influenza vaccine. Sample: PBMCs from blood, taken 5 days after vaccination. CDR3 sequence (DNA): TGCGCCAGCAGCCAAGATATCACGGGAGGTTACAATGAGCAGTTCTTC. As protein: CASSQDITGGYNEQFF.